This T cell receptor beta chain derives from a study of memory CD8 T cells in hepatitis C reinfection. The wider study: HCV reinfection meant a positive HCV RNA test after two negative tests at least 60 days apart. Late or post reinfection samples were taken 12 to 24 weeks after detection.

The assay was immunoSEQ multiplex PCR, and TCRdb's table has in-frame clones only and misses some. The sample lists about 50,000 clones, about 91% occurring once. Time point given: late/post reinfection, 12 to 24 weeks after detection. The sorted cells went straight to TCR sequencing with no prior in vitro expansion. The Montreal HEPCO cohort supplied donors who inject drugs. A couple of donors provided sorted CD3+ CD8+ CD45RO- naive CD8 T cells at all three reinfection time points. The CDR3 length is 15 residues. Germline lookup yields CDR1 SGHTA and CDR2 FQGNSA. V gave up 4 bases and J gave up 4 bases, with 13 bases separating them.

The sequence came from a man between 18 and 35 years old with hepatitis C virus infection. The chain carries TRBV7-2 and TRBJ2-2, with D possibly being TRBD2 (6 bases). Material: naive CD8+ T cells sorted from blood. The CDR3 sequence is CASSSLGGGTGELFF. Here the CDR3 DNA reads TGTGCCAGCAGCTCCCTTGGGGGAGGCACCGGGGAGCTGTTTTTT.